This entry lists 5 T cell receptor beta chains sequenced from one sample in a study of blood T cell repertoires in COVID-19. The assay was immunoSEQ multiplex PCR, and TCRdb's table has in-frame clones only and misses some. The table has a few hundred thousand clones, about nine tenths seen once. The sample comprised PBMCs or T cells enriched from blood (not recorded which). The receptors shown here come from a man aged 30-40 years who had recovered from COVID-19.

The chain uses TRBV11-3 and TRBJ2-4; 14 bases fit TRBD2. This CDR3 comprises 18 residues. CDR1 is SGHNT and CDR2 is YENEEA in the germline V gene. V dropped 6 bases and J dropped 0; count of bases not matched to a gene: 7. CDR3: CASRPGTSGRLAKNIQYF. CDR3 in DNA: TGTGCCAGCAGGCCAGGGACTAGCGGGAGACTAGCCAAAAACATTCAGTACTTC.

The chain combines TRBV11-2 with TRBJ2-7, with D possibly being TRBD1 (6 bases). This CDR3 is built from 16 residues. Per the germline V gene, CDR1 is SGHAT and CDR2 is FQNNGV. The V end was cut by 1 base, the J end by 0 bases, with 13 bases between. Written as DNA, the CDR3 is TGTGCCAGCAGCTTAGCTACAGGGTGGGACTCCTACGAGCAGTACTTC. It is translated as CASSLATGWDSYEQYF. The full variable domain, its missing parts supplied by reference TRBV11-2 and TRBJ2-7, is EAGVAQSPRYKIIEKRQSVAFWCNPISGHATLYWYQQILGQGPKLLIQFQNNGVVDDSQLPKDRFSAERLKGVDSTLKIQPAKLEDSAVYLCASSLATGWDSYEQYFGPGTRLTVT.

V gene TRBV28 combines with J gene TRBJ1-2, with TRBD1 identical over 9 bases. Germline CDR1 reads MDHEN; CDR2 reads SYDVKM. V gave up 6 bases and J gave up 2 bases; unmatched junction bases: 4. The CDR3 runs 14 residues. CDR3 sequence: CASRGQGGNYGYTF. CDR3 DNA: TGTGCCAGCAGGGGACAGGGAGGCAACTATGGCTACACCTTC.

The chain carries TRBV13 and TRBJ2-7; 7 positions agree with TRBD1. The CDR3 loop spans 14 amino acids. Germline CDR1 reads PRHDT; CDR2 reads FYEKMQ (reference sequence). The ends lost 4 bases at V and 4 bases at J; junction bases unmatched: 7. CDR3: CASSSQGISYEQYF. For the CDR3, the DNA is TGTGCCAGCAGCTCACAGGGGATTTCTTACGAGCAGTACTTC. The whole variable domain, filled in from reference TRBV13 and TRBJ2-7, reads AAGVIQSPRHLIKEKRETATLKCYPIPRHDTVYWYQQGPGQDPQFLISFYEKMQSDKGSIPDRFSAQQFSDYHSELNMSSLELGDSALYFCASSSQGISYEQYFGPGTRLTVT.

This chain links TRBV7-8 with TRBJ2-6; TRBD1 might be the D (6 bases). V was cut by 6 bases and J by 1 base, with 16 bases left in between. This CDR3 has 17 amino acids. CDR1 is SGHVS and CDR2 is FQNEAQ in the germline V gene. CDR3 nucleotides: TGTGCCAGCAGTCCTCAGGGGCGCCTTTCTGGGGCCAACGTCCTGACTTTC. This codes for CASSPQGRLSGANVLTF.